The 17 T cell receptor beta chains in this list originate from one sample, sequenced in a study of early stage breast cancer tumors. TCRdb keeps only in-frame clones here, not all; method: immunoSEQ multiplex PCR. The table lists 40,000 to 60,000 clones, approximately 80% of them singletons. The material sequenced was blood. Receptors originate from a person between 45 and 65 years old with breast cancer.

The genes are TRBV6-6 and TRBJ2-5; the match to TRBD1 covers 7 bases. CDR3 length: 13 amino acids. The ends lost 4 bases at V and 5 bases at J; junction bases unmatched: 4. The V gene's germline CDR1 is MNHNY and CDR2 SVGAGI (reference sequence). The CDR3 loop is CASSLQGTETQYF. The CDR3 DNA follows: TGTGCCAGCAGTTTACAGGGGACGGAGACCCAGTACTTC.

CDR3 nucleotides: TGTGCCAGCAGCCAAGAGGGACAGAACTACAATGAGCAGTTCTTC. Amino acid sequence: CASSQEGQNYNEQFF. V gene TRBV4-2 combines with J gene TRBJ2-1; 7 nucleotides match TRBD1. The V and J ends lost 0 bases and 3 bases, in that order; junction bases with no gene match: 2. The CDR3 is 15 amino acids. Germline V gives CDR1 LGHNA, CDR2 YNFKEQ.

The chain carries TRBV6-5 and TRBJ2-7, with TRBD2 matching over 10 bases. In germline, CDR1 is MNHEY, CDR2 SVGAGI. V trimming: 0 bases; J trimming: 8 bases; junction bases outside the gene matches: 7. The CDR3 sequence is 15 residues long. The CDR3 loop is CASSYSSGGLDKQYF. In DNA form, the CDR3 reads TGTGCCAGCAGTTACTCTAGCGGGGGGCTGGATAAGCAGTACTTC.

This sequence joins TRBV10-3 and TRBJ2-3; 13 bases line up with TRBD2. This CDR3 is 16 amino acids long. The J segment lost 5 bases and the V segment lost 7 bases, leaving 9 bases of the junction unmatched. Germline V gene data show CDR1 as ENHRY and CDR2 as SYGVKD. The CDR3 loop is CAINPGLAGAGDTQYF. CDR3 in DNA: TGTGCCATCAATCCCGGACTAGCGGGGGCGGGAGATACGCAGTATTTT.

The CDR3 nucleotides read TGTGCCAGTATTCGACAGGGGGCGTCGAATGAGCAGTTCTTC. Protein: CASIRQGASNEQFF. The chain combines TRBV6-1 with TRBJ2-1, with TRBD1 identical over 10 bases. CDR3 length: 14 residues. The V and J ends lost 9 bases and 7 bases, in that order; junction bases with no gene match: 9. CDR1 and CDR2 from the germline V gene are MNHNS and SASEGT.

The chain has TRBV18 and TRBJ2-5; D remains unclear. The CDR3 covers 11 residues. Trimming stripped 2 bases from V and 4 bases from J, with 2 bases between. From germline, CDR1 is KGHSH and CDR2 LQKENI. CDR3 in amino acids: CASSPGETQYF. The CDR3, as DNA: TGTGCCAGCTCACCAGGAGAGACCCAGTACTTC.

The chain has TRBV28 and TRBJ1-2, with D maybe TRBD1 (6 bases). The V end lost 4 bases, the J end lost 8 bases, and 14 bases lay between the germline ends. Germline values: CDR1 MDHEN, CDR2 SYDVKM. This CDR3 is built from 13 residues. CDR3 residues: CASSWGAWDGYTF. DNA for the CDR3: TGTGCCAGCAGTTGGGGGGCTTGGGACGGCTACACCTTC.

CDR3 protein: CATSRDQGQGTQYF. In DNA, the CDR3 is TGTGCCACCAGCAGAGATCAGGGACAGGGGACCCAGTACTTC. The V call is TRBV15, the J call TRBJ2-5, with 9 bases matching TRBD1. Germline V gene data show CDR1 as LNHNV and CDR2 as YYDKDF (reference sequence). Unmatched junction bases numbered 3, after V lost 0 bases and J lost 7 bases. CDR3 length equals 14 residues. The whole variable domain, remainder taken from reference TRBV15 and TRBJ2-5, is DAMVIQNPRYQVTQFGKPVTLSCSQTLNHNVMYWYQQKSSQAPKLLFHYYDKDFNNEADTPDNFQSRRPNTSFCFLDIRSPGLGDTAMYLCATSRDQGQGTQYFGPGTRLLVL.

The chain couples TRBV18 to TRBJ2-2; the D call may be TRBD1 or TRBD2 (5 bases each). CDR3 size: 16 residues. The germline CDR1 and CDR2 sequences are KGHSH and LQKENI. Between the trimmed V and J ends, which lost 6 bases and 1 base, there was a span of 15 bases. For the CDR3, the DNA is TGTGCCAGCTCCACCCTGAGGGGCCAGAACACCGGGGAGCTGTTTTTT. It is translated as CASSTLRGQNTGELFF.

This clone has a single count. This chain links TRBV18 with TRBJ2-7; possibly TRBD1 or TRBD2 for D (6 bases each). This CDR3 spans 15 amino acids. The germline gives CDR1 KGHSH, CDR2 LQKENI. V lost 3 bases and J 4 bases, leaving 16 bases between the germline ends. The CDR3 loop reads CASSPGASVQYEQYF. CDR3 bases: TGTGCCAGCTCACCGGGGGCTAGCGTTCAGTACGAGCAGTACTTC.

This clone was seen a handful of times. The chain recombines TRBV5-6 with TRBJ2-4, with a tentative D call TRBD2 (6 bases). The germline V and J ends were trimmed by 0 bases and 8 bases, with 12 bases remaining between them. The CDR3 totals 14 residues. CDR1 SGHDT and CDR2 YYEEEE come from the germline V gene. CDR3 residues: CASSLAGDEDIQYF. The CDR3 nucleotides are TGTGCCAGCAGCTTGGCGGGGGATGAGGACATTCAGTACTTC.

This chain uses TRBV28 with TRBJ1-6; the D is unclear. The V end was cut by 2 bases, the J end by 10 bases, with 15 bases between. Germline V gene data show CDR1 as MDHEN and CDR2 as SYDVKM. CDR3 size: 15 residues. The CDR3 spells CASSLDPGGNSPLHF. The DNA of the CDR3 is TGTGCCAGCAGTTTAGATCCAGGAGGAAACTCACCCCTCCACTTT.

CDR3: CASKQSHTGGRETQYF. CDR3 coding DNA: TGTGCCAGCAAACAGAGCCATACAGGGGGAAGAGAGACCCAGTACTTC. This chain connects TRBV19 to TRBJ2-5, with TRBD1 matching 8 bases. After removal of 9 bases from V and 4 bases from J, the junction contained 16 bases not matched to a gene. CDR1 and CDR2 from the germline V gene are LNHDA and SQIVND (reference sequence). The CDR3 sequence is 16 residues long.

The chain employs TRBV7-9 and TRBJ2-2; weak D call: TRBD1 (5 bases). The CDR3 spans 15 residues. V gave up 3 bases and J gave up 1 base, with 9 bases separating them. Germline V lookup: CDR1 SEHNR, CDR2 FQNEAQ (reference sequence). The DNA of the CDR3 is TGTGCCAGCAGCTTTTTTCAGGGGAACACCGGGGAGCTGTTTTTT. Residues: CASSFFQGNTGELFF.

The chain employs TRBV6-5 and TRBJ2-2; 9 positions match TRBD1. CDR1 and CDR2 from the germline V gene are MNHEY and SVGAGI. The CDR3 is made up of 15 amino acids. V shed 6 bases and J 5 bases; nucleotides not matched to a gene: 7. The DNA for the CDR3 is TGTGCCAGCAGGCTGGGACAGGGTGGGACCGGGGAGCTGTTTTTT. Encoded protein: CASRLGQGGTGELFF.

The chain links TRBV2 to TRBJ2-7; the D gene is possibly TRBD2 (6 bases). Trimming took off 5 bases at V and 6 bases at J, with 14 bases between the two ends. The CDR3 runs to 13 residues. Germline lookup yields CDR1 SNHLY and CDR2 FYNNEI. CDR3: CASSPRVGGEQYF. CDR3 bases: TGTGCCAGCAGTCCCCGCGTGGGGGGCGAGCAGTACTTC.

The V and J genes are TRBV29-1 and TRBJ2-1, with 12 nucleotides matching TRBD2. CDR1 and CDR2 from the germline V gene are SQVTM and ANQGSEA. Trimming took 1 base from V and 3 from J; bases not matched to a gene: 7. The CDR3 runs 17 residues. CDR3 in DNA: TGCAGCGTTGAAGGACTAGCGGGGGCCCCGGGCTACAATGAGCAGTTCTTC. Protein: CSVEGLAGAPGYNEQFF.